The TCR beta chain described here comes from a study of blood T cell repertoires in COVID-19. Study at large: The origin of the acute and convalescent COVID-19 samples was the United States, Italy and Spain. T cells, B-cell-depleted T cells, or PBMCs supplied cDNA or gDNA.

This clone was picked up a small number of times. Original processing methods: Reference gene primer amplification gave estimated nucleated cell counts. Data came from immunoSEQ multiplex PCR; TCRdb stores just in-frame clones and leaves some out. D and trimming come from the DNA, and the V and J calls and clone size come from that table. The sample consists of hundreds of thousands of clones, around 83% of them appearing once. Looked up from germline, CDR1 is SGHVS and CDR2 is FQNEAQ. V dropped 6 bases and J dropped 1 base, with 22 bases sitting between them. The CDR3 is 18 residues long. This chain connects TRBV7-8 to TRBJ2-4; D might be TRBD1 (5 bases). This sequence originates from an elderly man with acute or convalescent COVID-19. The specimen sequenced was peripheral blood. CDR3 loop: CASRPLGREGYAKNIQYF. Written as DNA, the CDR3 is TGTGCCAGCAGGCCCCTGGGGCGAGAAGGGTATGCCAAAAACATTCAGTACTTC.